The clone carrying this T cell receptor (beta chain) was seen a handful of times. Its matching antigen is unknown. The sample originates from a study of T cells after yellow fever vaccination. On the study more broadly: Preparation of the low-cell-number fractions used SMART-Seq v4 Ultra Low Input.

Germline V gives CDR1 MNHNS, CDR2 SASEGT. The CDR3 extends over 14 amino acids. V lost 6 bases to trimming and J lost 3 bases; unmatched junction nucleotides: 5. Study-wide results and limits: Detected again after the booster were most primary-vaccination clones, at 95% to 96% CD4 and 88% CD8.

Each CDR3 protein gets one entry after TCRdb re-called the 5' RACE reads with MiXCR. The sample carries 320,000 or so distinct CDR3 sequences, around 8.1% recorded once. Sequencing was performed on PBMCs, taken about 49 days after the first yellow fever vaccination. The TCR comes from a man younger than 35 who received the YFV17D yellow fever vaccine. The chain couples TRBV6-1 to TRBJ1-5, with TRBD1 matching 7 bases. The CDR3 DNA sequence: TGTGCCAGCAGGCCGGGACAGAACAATCAGCCCCAGCATTTT. It translates to CASRPGQNNQPQHF.